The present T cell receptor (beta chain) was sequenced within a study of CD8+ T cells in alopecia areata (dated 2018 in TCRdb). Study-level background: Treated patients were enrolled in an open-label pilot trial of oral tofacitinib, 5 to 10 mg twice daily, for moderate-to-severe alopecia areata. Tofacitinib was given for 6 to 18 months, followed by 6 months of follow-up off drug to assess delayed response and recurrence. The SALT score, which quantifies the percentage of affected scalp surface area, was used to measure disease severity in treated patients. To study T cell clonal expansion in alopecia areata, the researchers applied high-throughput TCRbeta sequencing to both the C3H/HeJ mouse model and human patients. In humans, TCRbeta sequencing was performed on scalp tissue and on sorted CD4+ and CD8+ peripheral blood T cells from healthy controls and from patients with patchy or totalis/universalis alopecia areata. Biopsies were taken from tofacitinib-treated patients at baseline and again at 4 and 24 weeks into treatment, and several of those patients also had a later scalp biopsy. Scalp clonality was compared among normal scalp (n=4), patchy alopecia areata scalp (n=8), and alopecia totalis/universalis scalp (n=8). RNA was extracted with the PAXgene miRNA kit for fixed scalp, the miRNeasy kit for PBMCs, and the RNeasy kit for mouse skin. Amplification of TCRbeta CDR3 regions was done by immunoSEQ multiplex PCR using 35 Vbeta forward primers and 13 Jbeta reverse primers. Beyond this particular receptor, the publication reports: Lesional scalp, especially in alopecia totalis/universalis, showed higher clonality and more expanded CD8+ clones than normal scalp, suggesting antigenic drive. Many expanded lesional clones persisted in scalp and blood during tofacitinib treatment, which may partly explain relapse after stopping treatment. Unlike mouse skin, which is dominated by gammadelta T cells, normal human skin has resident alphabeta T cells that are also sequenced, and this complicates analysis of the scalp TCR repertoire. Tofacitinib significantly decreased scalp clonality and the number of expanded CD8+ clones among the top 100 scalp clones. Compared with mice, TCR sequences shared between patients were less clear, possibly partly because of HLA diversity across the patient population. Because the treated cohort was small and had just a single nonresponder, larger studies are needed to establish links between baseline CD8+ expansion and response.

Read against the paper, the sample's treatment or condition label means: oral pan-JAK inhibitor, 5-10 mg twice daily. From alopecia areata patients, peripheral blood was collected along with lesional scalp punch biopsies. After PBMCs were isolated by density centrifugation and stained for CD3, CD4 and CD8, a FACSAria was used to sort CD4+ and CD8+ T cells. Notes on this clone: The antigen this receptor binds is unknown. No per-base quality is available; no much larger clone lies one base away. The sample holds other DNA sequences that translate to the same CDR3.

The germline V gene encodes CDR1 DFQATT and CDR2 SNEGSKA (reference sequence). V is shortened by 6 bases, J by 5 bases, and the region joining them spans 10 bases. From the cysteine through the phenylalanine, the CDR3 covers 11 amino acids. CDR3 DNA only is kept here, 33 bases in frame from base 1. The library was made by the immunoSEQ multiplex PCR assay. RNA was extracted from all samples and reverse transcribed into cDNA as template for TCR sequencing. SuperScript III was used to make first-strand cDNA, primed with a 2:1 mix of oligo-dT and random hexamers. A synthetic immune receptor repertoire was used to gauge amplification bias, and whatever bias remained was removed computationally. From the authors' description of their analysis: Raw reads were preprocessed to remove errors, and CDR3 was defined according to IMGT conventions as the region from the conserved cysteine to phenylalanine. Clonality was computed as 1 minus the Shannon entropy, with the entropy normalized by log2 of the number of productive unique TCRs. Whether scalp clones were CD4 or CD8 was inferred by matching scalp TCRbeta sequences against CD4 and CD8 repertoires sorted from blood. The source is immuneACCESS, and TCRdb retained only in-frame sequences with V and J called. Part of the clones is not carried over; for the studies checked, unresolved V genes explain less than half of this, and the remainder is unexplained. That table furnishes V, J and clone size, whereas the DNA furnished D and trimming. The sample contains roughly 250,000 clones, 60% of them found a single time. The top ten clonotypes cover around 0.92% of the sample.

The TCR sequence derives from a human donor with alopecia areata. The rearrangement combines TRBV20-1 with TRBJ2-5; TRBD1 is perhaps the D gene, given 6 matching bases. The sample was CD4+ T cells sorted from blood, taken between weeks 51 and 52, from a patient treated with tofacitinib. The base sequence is TGCAGTGCCAAAAGGGGGGAGACCCAGTACTTC. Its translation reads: CSAKRGETQYF.